The 24 T cell receptor beta chains in this list originate from one sample, sequenced in a study of technical replicates of blood from several donors. Produced via immunoSEQ multiplex PCR; TCRdb's table is partial and in-frame only. Among about 82,000 clones, roughly 95% were seen once, and the ten largest hold approximately 0.39%. Sequences were obtained from T cells isolated from PBMCs. The receptors here all came from a human donor in good health.

The chain has TRBV6-6 and TRBJ2-7; TRBD2 might be the D (5 bases). Germline V gives CDR1 MNHNY, CDR2 SVGAGI (reference sequence). V was clipped by 5 bases and J by 0 bases, with 11 bases between them. The CDR3 contains 14 residues. This chain's CDR3 is CASSQDLSSYEQYF. For the CDR3, the DNA is TGTGCCAGCAGTCAGGACTTGAGCTCCTACGAGCAGTACTTC.

V gene TRBV2 combines with J gene TRBJ2-2; perhaps TRBD1 as D (6 bases). Germline V lookup: CDR1 SNHLY, CDR2 FYNNEI. There are 13 residues in the CDR3. V gave up 6 bases and J gave up 7 bases, with 12 bases separating them. The CDR3 DNA reads as TGTGCCAGCAGCGTCGACAGGATCGGGGAGCTGTTTTTT. It translates to CASSVDRIGELFF.

The V call is TRBV5-1, the J call TRBJ2-7; D is uncertain. The CDR3 has 13 amino acids. V shed 0 bases and J shed 2 bases, with 6 bases lying between them. The germline V gene encodes CDR1 SGHRS and CDR2 YFSETQ. CDR3 DNA sequence: TGCGCCAGCAGCTTGGACAATCCCTACGAGCAGTACTTC. Translated: CASSLDNPYEQYF. Full variable domain (missing parts from reference TRBV5-1 and TRBJ2-7): KAGVTQTPRYLIKTRGQQVTLSCSPISGHRSVSWYQQTPGQGLQFLFEYFSETQRNKGNFPGRFSGRQFSNSRSEMNVSTLELGDSALYLCASSLDNPYEQYFGPGTRLTVT.

This rearrangement joins TRBV4-1 to TRBJ1-5; D not resolved. The V end lost 0 bases, the J end lost 11 bases, and 14 bases lay between the germline ends. The CDR3 runs to 14 residues. CDR1 MGHRA and CDR2 YSYEKL come from the germline V gene. CDR3 region: CASSQDEVRLAQHF. As DNA, the CDR3 is TGCGCCAGCAGCCAAGATGAGGTAAGATTGGCCCAGCATTTT.

This clone was detected only once. This chain connects TRBV9 to TRBJ2-6, with 8 bases lining up with TRBD2. J gave up 0 bases and V 3 bases, and 8 bases lay outside the gene matches. This CDR3 has 18 residues. Germline V lookup: CDR1 SGDLS, CDR2 YYNGEE. CDR3 region: CASSASGGHYSGANVLTF. CDR3 DNA: TGTGCCAGCAGCGCCAGCGGGGGTCATTACTCTGGGGCCAACGTCCTGACTTTC.

The V call is TRBV19, the J call TRBJ1-1; the D gene is possibly TRBD1 (5 bases). V shed 5 bases and J shed 4 bases, with 14 bases lying between them. The CDR3 length is 14 residues. CDR1 LNHDA and CDR2 SQIVND come from the germline V gene (reference sequence). The CDR3 nucleotides read TGTGCCAGTAGTCTCGGGGGAGGAAGCACTGAAGCTTTCTTT. Encoded protein: CASSLGGGSTEAFF. The whole variable domain, filled in from reference TRBV19 and TRBJ1-1, reads DGGITQSPKYLFRKEGQNVTLSCEQNLNHDAMYWYRQDPGQGLRLIYYSQIVNDFQKGDIAEGYSVSREKKESFPLTVTSAQKNPTAFYLCASSLGGGSTEAFFGQGTRLTVV.

The rearrangement uses TRBV18 and TRBJ2-3; 11 nucleotides agree with TRBD2. V shed 6 bases, J shed 0 bases, and the junction held 8 bases outside the gene matches. CDR3 length: 17 residues. CDR1 is KGHSH and CDR2 is LQKENI in the germline V gene. The CDR3, as DNA: TGTGCCAGCTCGGACACTAGCGGGAGATCTAGCACAGATACGCAGTATTTT. Translating it yields CASSDTSGRSSTDTQYF.

This clone came up once. This chain connects TRBV2 to TRBJ2-5; D unresolved. CDR1 is SNHLY, CDR2 FYNNEI, per germline. V was pared by 0 bases and J by 1 base, with 6 bases between. There are 14 residues in the CDR3. The CDR3 DNA follows: TGTGCCAGCAGTGAAGCCCCAGTCCAAGAGACCCAGTACTTC. Its protein product is CASSEAPVQETQYF.

J is TRBJ2-1 and V is TRBV6-5; 12 bases line up with TRBD2. The V gene's germline CDR1 is MNHEY and CDR2 SVGAGI. There are 15 residues in the CDR3. The junction had 6 bases not matched to a gene; V was cut back by 5 bases and J by 7 bases. The CDR3 sequence: CASSQLAGGSNEQFF. The CDR3, as DNA: TGTGCCAGCAGTCAACTAGCGGGAGGTAGTAATGAGCAGTTCTTC.

This chain links TRBV6-6 with TRBJ2-5; D is perhaps TRBD2 (6 bases). This CDR3 is 13 amino acids long. Per the germline V gene, CDR1 is MNHNY and CDR2 is SVGAGI (reference sequence). Trimming cost V 6 bases and J 5 bases, with 13 bases left between them. The CDR3 protein is CASSLSGSETQYF. For the CDR3, the DNA is TGTGCCAGCAGCCTGAGCGGGTCTGAGACCCAGTACTTC.

This rearrangement joins TRBV9 to TRBJ2-1; TRBD1 is a possible D gene (5 bases). There are 16 residues in the CDR3. Germline CDR1 SGDLS, CDR2 YYNGEE. Trimming took 0 bases from V and 2 from J, leaving 12 bases between them. The CDR3 nucleotides are TGTGCCAGCAGCGTAGAGACAGTGTCTACCTACAATGAGCAGTTCTTC. This codes for CASSVETVSTYNEQFF.

The chain couples TRBV2 to TRBJ1-1; the D is unclear. There are 14 residues in the CDR3. The ends were cut back, 8 bases at V and 0 bases at J, with 13 bases in the middle. CDR1 is SNHLY and CDR2 is FYNNEI in the germline V gene. The DNA for the CDR3 is TGTGCCAGCTCCTACCTTGTGTTGAACACTGAAGCTTTCTTT. Translated: CASSYLVLNTEAFF.

The chain links TRBV5-1 to TRBJ2-3; D is undetermined. The V end was cut by 4 bases, the J end by 4 bases, with 4 bases between. This CDR3 is built from 11 residues. Germline V lookup: CDR1 SGHRS, CDR2 YFSETQ. CDR3 in DNA: TGCGCCAGCAGCCAGGCAGATACGCAGTATTTT. This gives the protein CASSQADTQYF.

V and J are TRBV7-3 and TRBJ2-5; D uncertain. V was pared by 0 bases and J by 2 bases, with 16 bases between. Per the germline V gene, CDR1 is SGHTA and CDR2 is FQGTGA. The CDR3 is 17 amino acids. The CDR3 DNA reads as TGTGCCAGCAGCTTAACGCAAACGCGGTTCGGTCAAGAGACCCAGTACTTC. Translation: CASSLTQTRFGQETQYF. Combining the CDR3 with reference TRBV7-3 and TRBJ2-5 gives the whole variable domain GAGVSQTPSNKVTEKGKYVELRCDPISGHTALYWYRQSLGQGPEFLIYFQGTGAADDSGLPNDRFFAVRPEGSVSTLKIQRTERGDSAVYLCASSLTQTRFGQETQYFGPGTRLLVL.

The chain is built from TRBV19 and TRBJ1-5, with 7 nucleotides matching TRBD1. Per the germline V gene, CDR1 is LNHDA and CDR2 is SQIVND (reference sequence). The CDR3 extends over 16 amino acids. The ends lost 3 bases at V and 2 bases at J; junction bases unmatched: 7. The CDR3 is CASSMETGRGNQPQHF. In DNA, the CDR3 is TGTGCCAGTAGTATGGAGACAGGGAGAGGCAATCAGCCCCAGCATTTT.

J is TRBJ2-7 and V is TRBV28; 7 positions match TRBD1. V trimming: 5 bases; J trimming: 7 bases; junction bases outside the gene matches: 8. Germline lookup yields CDR1 MDHEN and CDR2 SYDVKM. The CDR3 runs to 13 residues. CDR3 residues: CASSTHRGGEQYF. The CDR3 DNA follows: TGTGCCAGCAGTACCCACAGGGGTGGTGAGCAGTACTTC.

This sequence joins TRBV7-2 and TRBJ2-1; 8 nucleotides line up with TRBD2. V lost 5 bases to trimming and J lost 8 bases; unmatched junction nucleotides: 8. Per the germline V gene, CDR1 is SGHTA and CDR2 is FQGNSA. This CDR3 is built from 14 residues. CDR3 DNA sequence: TGTGCCAGCAGCCGAGGGACTAGTATACATGAGCAGTTCTTC. This codes for CASSRGTSIHEQFF.

This clone was detected only once. This sequence joins TRBV7-2 and TRBJ2-4; TRBD1 is a possible D gene (5 bases). The V gene lost 2 bases and the J gene lost 4 bases, with 9 bases spanning the gap. The germline V gene has CDR1 SGHTA and CDR2 FQGNSA. The CDR3 covers 14 residues. CDR3 protein: CASSLTTAKNIQYF. The CDR3 DNA follows: TGTGCCAGCAGCTTAACGACAGCGAAAAACATTCAGTACTTC. The full variable domain, its missing parts supplied by reference TRBV7-2 and TRBJ2-4, is GAGVSQSPSNKVTEKGKDVELRCDPISGHTALYWYRQSLGQGLEFLIYFQGNSAPDKSGLPSDRFSAERTGGSVSTLTIQRTQQEDSAVYLCASSLTTAKNIQYFGAGTRLSVL.

The V and J genes are TRBV7-3 and TRBJ2-1, with D possibly matching TRBD2 (5 bases). This CDR3 spans 15 amino acids. Germline V gene sequence: CDR1 SGHTA, CDR2 FQGTGA. Trimming took off 3 bases at V and 1 base at J, with 10 bases between the two ends. The CDR3 DNA reads TGTGCCAGCAGCTTCCAAGCGGATTCCTACAATGAGCAGTTCTTC. Amino acids: CASSFQADSYNEQFF.

The V and J genes are TRBV5-1 and TRBJ1-1; D is undetermined. This CDR3 region has 14 residues. Deletions cut 3 bases from V and 1 base from J, with 10 bases between. CDR1 SGHRS and CDR2 YFSETQ come from the germline V gene. CDR3 nucleotides: TGCGCCAGCAGCTCTCGACGGGAGAACACTGAAGCTTTCTTT. Its translation: CASSSRRENTEAFF.

The rearrangement joins TRBV5-8 to TRBJ1-5, with TRBD1 matching over 9 bases. The germline CDR1 and CDR2 sequences are SGHTS and YDEGEE. Trimming removed 3 bases from V and 2 bases from J; junction bases left unmatched: 9. The CDR3 totals 17 residues. In DNA, the CDR3 is TGTGCCAGCAGCTCCGGGACAGGGTATTTCGGCAATCAGCCCCAGCATTTT. This gives the protein CASSSGTGYFGNQPQHF.

The V call is TRBV6-5, the J call TRBJ1-1, with a tentative D call TRBD1 (5 bases). The CDR3 contains 15 residues. Germline V gene data show CDR1 as MNHEY and CDR2 as SVGAGI. Trimming took off 6 bases at V and 0 bases at J, with 14 bases between the two ends. The CDR3 reads CASRGGLQMNTEAFF. CDR3 nucleotide sequence: TGTGCCAGCAGGGGGGGTTTACAGATGAACACTGAAGCTTTCTTT.

J is TRBJ2-7 and V is TRBV2, with TRBD2 as a possible D gene (6 bases). Germline CDR1 SNHLY, CDR2 FYNNEI. This CDR3 is built from 15 residues. Trimming removed 8 bases at V and 3 bases at J, with 20 bases between. The CDR3 coding sequence is TGTGCCAGCGCTCCTAGTAGGGCGGGAAGCTACGAGCAGTACTTC. Protein sequence: CASAPSRAGSYEQYF. Variable domain in full (rest from reference TRBV2 and TRBJ2-7): EPEVTQTPSHQVTQMGQEVILRCVPISNHLYFYWYRQILGQKVEFLVSFYNNEISEKSEIFDDQFSVERPDGSNFTLKIRSTKLEDSAMYFCASAPSRAGSYEQYFGPGTRLTVT.

This chain links TRBV6-5 with TRBJ1-3, with D possibly being TRBD1 (6 bases). V lost 6 bases to trimming and J lost 2 bases, with 14 bases between them. Germline-derived CDR1 and CDR2 are MNHEY and SVGAGI. CDR3 length equals 15 residues. The CDR3 DNA reads TGTGCCAGCAGCCCAGGGACATCAGCTGGAAACACCATATATTTT. Translating it yields CASSPGTSAGNTIYF.